These 31 T cell receptor beta chains came from one sample sequenced in a study of early T cells in non-severe SARS-CoV-2 infection. TCRdb redid the calling of the 5' RACE reads with MiXCR, one entry per CDR3 protein. The table records about 48,000 distinct CDR3 sequences, roughly 6.1% of them present only once. Sequencing used whole blood, obtained at baseline. These receptors originate from an adult who was a healthcare worker with PCR-confirmed SARS-CoV-2 infection or an uninfected control (not recorded which).

This clonotype was detected a few times. The J gene is TRBJ2-1, the V gene TRBV20-1; no clear D. The CDR3 has 14 amino acids. The ends were cut back, 3 bases at V and 1 base at J, with 10 bases in the middle. Germline values: CDR1 DFQATT, CDR2 SNEGSKA (reference sequence). The CDR3 loop reads CSARSLMSYNEQFF. In DNA, the CDR3 is TGCAGTGCTAGGAGTCTAATGTCCTACAATGAGCAGTTCTTC.

The chain links TRBV5-1 to TRBJ1-1, with a possible D match to TRBD1 (6 bases). Germline values: CDR1 SGHRS, CDR2 YFSETQ. V dropped 4 bases and J dropped 4 bases, with 14 bases sitting between them. The CDR3 extends over 14 amino acids. The DNA for the CDR3 is TGCGCCAGCAGCCCCTTAGGCAGGGGCACTGAAGCTTTCTTT. This codes for CASSPLGRGTEAFF.

The rearrangement joins TRBV6-5 to TRBJ2-7, with D possibly TRBD2 on 6 matching bases. Germline loops: CDR1 MNHEY, CDR2 SVGAGI. With 6 bases removed from V and 4 bases from J, the gap between germline ends came to 16 bases. The CDR3 consists of 14 residues. CDR3 region: CASSLKEGPYEQYF. For the CDR3, the DNA is TGTGCCAGCAGCCTGAAGGAGGGCCCTTACGAGCAGTACTTC.

In this sample, this clonotype turned up many times. This chain uses TRBV28 with TRBJ2-5; TRBD1 might be the D (5 bases). Trimming took off 3 bases at V and 2 bases at J, with 10 bases between the two ends. Per the germline V gene, CDR1 is MDHEN and CDR2 is SYDVKM. The CDR3 contains 14 residues. CDR3 sequence (DNA): TGTGCCAGCAGTTTCCACAGGATACAAGAGACCCAGTACTTC. Encoded protein: CASSFHRIQETQYF.

The chain employs TRBV30 and TRBJ2-5; D possibly corresponds to TRBD1 (5 bases). CDR1 is GTSNPN, CDR2 SVGIG, per germline (reference sequence). The CDR3 consists of 13 residues. Trimming pared 0 bases from V and 8 bases from J, leaving 13 bases between. CDR3 amino acids: CAWSVRGIGTQYF. The CDR3, as DNA: TGTGCCTGGAGTGTAAGGGGAATTGGAACCCAGTACTTC.

This clonotype has more than one count but fewer than ten. The CDR3 is CSVEDTAGGVYNEQFF. In DNA form, the CDR3 reads TGCAGCGTTGAAGATACAGCGGGAGGGGTCTACAATGAGCAGTTCTTC. This rearrangement joins TRBV29-1 to TRBJ2-1, with TRBD2 identical over 10 bases. CDR3 length equals 16 residues. The V gene's germline CDR1 is SQVTM and CDR2 ANQGSEA. Trimming removed 0 bases from V and 3 bases from J; junction bases left unmatched: 5.

In its sample, this clonotype was seen many times. The rearrangement joins TRBV24-1 to TRBJ2-1; 10 bases fit TRBD2. The germline V gene has CDR1 KGHDR and CDR2 SFDVKD. The CDR3 is 16 amino acids. Trimming cost V 4 bases and J 0 bases; bases outside gene matches: 2. CDR3 DNA: TGTGCCACCAGTGAGACTAGCGGGTTCTCCTACAATGAGCAGTTCTTC. This encodes CATSETSGFSYNEQFF.

The gene calls are TRBV11-2 and TRBJ2-2; TRBD1 matches 7 bases. The length of the CDR3 is 16 residues. V lost 0 bases to trimming and J lost 3 bases; unmatched junction nucleotides: 4. The germline gives CDR1 SGHAT, CDR2 FQNNGV. The DNA of the CDR3 is TGTGCCAGCAGCTTAGACCGGGACAGCTACACCGGGGAGCTGTTTTTT. This codes for CASSLDRDSYTGELFF.

There are many counts of this clonotype. The rearrangement links TRBV12-3 or TRBV12-4 to TRBJ2-7; TRBD1 is a possible D gene (6 bases). The CDR3 is 13 amino acids. V was shortened by 6 bases and J by 2 bases, with 11 bases between the two germline ends. The CDR3 region is CASRPGTTYEQYF. Here the CDR3 DNA reads TGTGCCAGCAGGCCCGGGACAACCTACGAGCAGTACTTC.

A few counts support this clonotype. In DNA, the CDR3 is TGTGCCACCAGCACTGAGGGGGACAATGAGCAGTTCTTC. Encoded protein: CATSTEGDNEQFF. The chain employs TRBV15 and TRBJ2-1, with D possibly being TRBD1 (6 bases). The CDR3 runs to 13 residues. V was cut by 4 bases and J by 5 bases, with 9 bases left in between. Germline assignment: CDR1 LNHNV and CDR2 YYDKDF (reference sequence).

This clonotype occurred many times. CDR3: CASSPGGSADTQYF. In nucleotides, the CDR3 is TGTGCCAGCAGTCCAGGGGGAAGCGCAGATACGCAGTATTTT. The J gene is TRBJ2-3, the V gene TRBV28, with TRBD1 identical over 7 bases. V lost 5 bases, J lost 4 bases, and 6 bases stayed unmatched. The CDR3 length is 14 residues. Germline-derived CDR1 and CDR2 are MDHEN and SYDVKM.

The chain combines TRBV20-1 with TRBJ2-5; 12 positions match TRBD2. The junction had 7 bases not matched to a gene; V was cut back by 6 bases and J by 5 bases. Germline V gene data show CDR1 as DFQATT and CDR2 as SNEGSKA (reference sequence). The length of the CDR3 is 14 residues. CDR3 in amino acids: CSATGLAGWETQYF. CDR3 nucleotide sequence: TGCAGTGCAACTGGACTAGCGGGATGGGAGACCCAGTACTTC.

This clonotype has a count of ten or more. The chain carries TRBV6-1 and TRBJ1-1; D not certain. Between the trimmed V and J ends, which lost 0 bases and 11 bases, there was a span of 13 bases. The CDR3 length is 13 residues. Germline loops: CDR1 MNHNS, CDR2 SASEGT. The CDR3 spells CASSEALTPAAFF. The CDR3 region has the DNA TGTGCCAGCAGTGAAGCGCTGACCCCCGCCGCTTTCTTT.

The gene calls are TRBV5-5 and TRBJ2-3; D is uncertain. The CDR3 consists of 14 residues. Germline V gene lookup returns CDR1 SGHKS and CDR2 YYEKEE (reference sequence). Trimming removed 0 bases at V and 2 bases at J, with 7 bases between. The CDR3 nucleotides are TGTGCCAGCAGCTTGGTCGGCAACACAGATACGCAGTATTTT. Translating gives CASSLVGNTDTQYF.

This clonotype showed up many times. The J gene is TRBJ2-6, the V gene TRBV7-9; D possibly uses TRBD1 or TRBD2 (6 bases each). The V end was cut by 3 bases, the J end by 2 bases, with 17 bases between. This CDR3 region has 18 residues. Germline V lookup: CDR1 SEHNR, CDR2 FQNEAQ (reference sequence). Here the CDR3 reads CASSFPTGAGTGANVLTF. The CDR3 nucleotides read TGTGCCAGCAGCTTTCCAACGGGGGCAGGGACTGGGGCCAACGTCCTGACTTTC.

The sample holds many counts of this clonotype. The rearrangement joins TRBV20-1 to TRBJ1-1, with D uncertain. V lost 3 bases and J lost 0, with 11 bases in between. CDR1 and CDR2 from the germline V gene are DFQATT and SNEGSKA (reference sequence). There are 14 residues in the CDR3. CDR3 DNA sequence: TGCAGTGCTAGTCTTCGGCAGATGAACACTGAAGCTTTCTTT. Its protein product is CSASLRQMNTEAFF.

This clonotype was detected ten times or more. The J gene is TRBJ2-7, the V gene TRBV9; D tentatively reads TRBD1 or TRBD2 (5 bases each). CDR3 size: 15 residues. Germline V gives CDR1 SGDLS, CDR2 YYNGEE. Between the trimmed V and J ends, which lost 4 bases and 0 bases, there was a span of 14 bases. CDR3 residues: CASSPSGRNSYEQYF. The CDR3 DNA follows: TGTGCCAGCAGCCCGTCGGGACGTAACTCCTACGAGCAGTACTTC.

This chain joins TRBV20-1 and TRBJ1-2, with TRBD1 as a possible D gene (5 bases). Germline CDR1 and CDR2: DFQATT and SNEGSKA (reference sequence). This CDR3 spans 15 amino acids. With 0 bases removed from V and 5 bases from J, the gap between germline ends came to 16 bases. DNA of the CDR3: TGCAGTGCTAGAGATCCCATAACGGGGCCTTATGGCTACACCTTC. It yields the protein CSARDPITGPYGYTF.

The chain carries TRBV5-1 and TRBJ2-6, with D hard to call. Germline V CDR1 and CDR2: SGHRS, YFSETQ. Trimming left V 0 bases short and J 0 bases short, with 7 bases between. The CDR3 covers 16 residues. The CDR3 DNA reads as TGCGCCAGCAGCTTGGAACAGCCCTCTGGGGCCAACGTCCTGACTTTC. The encoded protein is CASSLEQPSGANVLTF. Combining the CDR3 with reference TRBV5-1 and TRBJ2-6 gives the whole variable domain KAGVTQTPRYLIKTRGQQVTLSCSPISGHRSVSWYQQTPGQGLQFLFEYFSETQRNKGNFPGRFSGRQFSNSRSEMNVSTLELGDSALYLCASSLEQPSGANVLTFGAGSRLTVL.

This clonotype was seen many times. V usage is TRBV29-1 and J usage is TRBJ2-1; the D gene is possibly TRBD2 (5 bases). CDR1 and CDR2 (germline): SQVTM, ANQGSEA. The CDR3 runs to 15 residues. V lost 5 bases to trimming and J lost 0 bases, with 14 bases between them. The CDR3 sequence: CSVPSLPSSYNEQFF. The CDR3 DNA follows: TGCAGCGTTCCTAGCCTACCCAGCTCCTACAATGAGCAGTTCTTC.

The chain employs TRBV11-3 and TRBJ1-1; D is perhaps TRBD1 (6 bases). There are 13 residues in the CDR3. The germline V gene encodes CDR1 SGHNT and CDR2 YENEEA. V was cut by 5 bases and J by 7 bases, with 14 bases left in between. This chain's CDR3 is CASSVRQGLEAFF. The CDR3 DNA reads TGTGCCAGCAGCGTCCGCCAGGGGCTTGAAGCTTTCTTT.

V usage is TRBV2 and J usage is TRBJ2-3; D perhaps matches TRBD1 (6 bases). The CDR3 has 15 amino acids. V gave up 5 bases and J gave up 1 base, with 13 bases separating them. Germline CDR1 is SNHLY and CDR2 is FYNNEI. This CDR3 reads CASSSDSGRTDTQYF. The DNA for the CDR3 is TGTGCCAGCAGTTCGGACAGCGGACGCACAGATACGCAGTATTTT.

V and J are TRBV6-2 or TRBV6-3 and TRBJ2-2; D gene unclear. The V and J ends lost 7 bases and 6 bases respectively, with 9 bases between them. CDR3 length equals 12 residues. CDR1 and CDR2 (germline): MNHEY, SVGEGT. The CDR3 bases are TGTGCCAGCACCTCTCCGGCCGGGGAGCTGTTTTTT. It specifies CASTSPAGELFF.

This clonotype occurred a few times. This CDR3 reads CSPRTGGANYGYTF. As DNA, the CDR3 is TGCAGTCCCCGGACAGGGGGAGCTAACTATGGCTACACCTTC. The chain carries TRBV20-1 and TRBJ1-2; 10 bases are a match to TRBD1. V lost 8 bases and J lost 0; bases outside the gene matches: 6. This CDR3 is 14 amino acids long. Germline V gene sequence: CDR1 DFQATT, CDR2 SNEGSKA (reference sequence).

This clonotype was seen a few times. The chain's CDR3 is CATRGGNYEQYF. The DNA for the CDR3 is TGTGCCACCCGTGGGGGGAACTACGAGCAGTACTTC. The chain employs TRBV7-2 and TRBJ2-7; a possible D gene is TRBD2 (6 bases). The germline V gene has CDR1 SGHTA and CDR2 FQGNSA. The V end was cut by 10 bases, the J end by 3 bases, with 13 bases between. This CDR3 spans 12 amino acids.

This clonotype has only a few counts. This rearrangement joins TRBV29-1 to TRBJ2-5, with D uncertain. CDR3 length equals 10 residues. The germline gives CDR1 SQVTM, CDR2 ANQGSEA. The V end was cut by 6 bases, the J end by 5 bases, with 7 bases between. This CDR3 reads CSVGLETQYF. The CDR3 DNA follows: TGCAGCGTAGGCTTGGAGACCCAGTACTTC.

This clonotype came up a few times. This sequence joins TRBV6-6 and TRBJ1-1, with D unclear. Trimming cost V 5 bases and J 5 bases, with 12 bases left between them. The CDR3 spans 13 residues. The germline CDR1 and CDR2 sequences are MNHNY and SVGAGI (reference sequence). CDR3 sequence (DNA): TGTGCCAGCAGTCCCTATCCAAGGACTGAAGCTTTCTTT. Residues: CASSPYPRTEAFF.

At least ten counts were recorded for this clonotype. This chain links TRBV6-5 with TRBJ2-7; 9 nucleotides agree with TRBD1. This CDR3 is 15 amino acids long. J lost 5 bases, V lost 6 bases, and 11 bases had no gene match. Germline V gene lookup returns CDR1 MNHEY and CDR2 SVGAGI. CDR3 residues: CASRPGQGFANEQYF. Written as DNA, the CDR3 is TGTGCCAGCAGACCGGGACAGGGTTTTGCTAACGAGCAGTACTTC.

This clonotype has ten or more counts. CDR3 DNA: TGTGCCAGCAGCTTCACTAGCGGGGCCACCGGGGAGCTGTTTTTT. It is translated as CASSFTSGATGELFF. The rearrangement joins TRBV7-2 to TRBJ2-2; 10 nucleotides align to TRBD2. Trimming at V came to 3 bases and at J to 4 bases, leaving 2 bases not matched to a gene. The germline V gene encodes CDR1 SGHTA and CDR2 FQGNSA. The CDR3 is 15 residues long.

The chain is built from TRBV15 and TRBJ2-7; the match to TRBD1 covers 7 bases. Germline V lookup: CDR1 LNHNV, CDR2 YYDKDF (reference sequence). V was clipped by 5 bases and J by 0 bases; unmatched bases: 10. This CDR3 contains 16 residues. CDR3 protein: CATSPERQGASYEQYF. For the CDR3, the DNA is TGTGCCACCAGCCCGGAGCGACAGGGAGCCTCCTACGAGCAGTACTTC.

This clonotype was recorded at least ten times. The chain couples TRBV29-1 to TRBJ1-1; D gene unclear. V lost 4 bases and J 3 bases, leaving 15 bases between the germline ends. Germline lookup yields CDR1 SQVTM and CDR2 ANQGSEA. This CDR3 region has 14 residues. CDR3 coding DNA: TGCAGCGTTGGTGGGTTTAAGGTGGACACTGAAGCTTTCTTT. Translated, it gives CSVGGFKVDTEAFF.